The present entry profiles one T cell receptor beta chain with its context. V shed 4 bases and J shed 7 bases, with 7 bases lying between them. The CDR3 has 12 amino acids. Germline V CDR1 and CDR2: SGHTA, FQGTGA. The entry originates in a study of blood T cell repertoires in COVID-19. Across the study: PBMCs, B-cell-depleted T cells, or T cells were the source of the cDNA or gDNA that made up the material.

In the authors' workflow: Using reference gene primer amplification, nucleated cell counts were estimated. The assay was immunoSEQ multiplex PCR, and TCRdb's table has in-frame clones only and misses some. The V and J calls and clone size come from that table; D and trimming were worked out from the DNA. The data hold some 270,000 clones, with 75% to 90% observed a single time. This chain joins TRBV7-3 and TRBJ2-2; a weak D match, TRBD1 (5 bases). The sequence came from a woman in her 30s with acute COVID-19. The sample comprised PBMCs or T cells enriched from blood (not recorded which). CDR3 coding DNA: TGTGCCAGCAGCTCCCAGGGCGGGGAGCTGTTTTTT. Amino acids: CASSSQGGELFF.